These 28 T cell receptor beta chains share one sample of origin, sequenced in a study of beta chain features in type 1 diabetes. Study-level results: Within each of all four CD4+ subsets, Type 1 diabetes patients had TCRB CDR3s that were moderately but significantly shorter.

Their recognized antigens are unknown. Isolated RNA was reverse transcribed in full, so expressed TCRB transcripts were sequenced. TCRdb's table, derived via immunoSEQ multiplex PCR, lists solely in-frame clones and lacks some. The table has around 690,000 clones, roughly 12% seen once. Sequences were obtained from naive CD4+ T cells from blood. Every receptor here comes from a man aged 30-40 years with type 1 diabetes.

The chain recombines TRBV2 with TRBJ2-5, with D possibly called TRBD1 or TRBD2 (6 bases each). CDR1 and CDR2 (germline): SNHLY, FYNNEI. Trimming took off 4 bases at V and 9 bases at J, with 18 bases between the two ends. The CDR3 runs 14 residues. The CDR3 sequence is CASSVEGGRGAQYF. The CDR3 nucleotides are TGTGCCAGCAGTGTAGAGGGGGGCAGAGGGGCCCAGTACTTC.

The CDR3 region is CASSHPGARNEQFF. DNA of the CDR3: TGCGCCAGCAGCCACCCAGGGGCTCGCAATGAGCAGTTCTTC. V and J are TRBV5-1 and TRBJ2-1, with D tentatively TRBD1 (6 bases). Germline CDR1 SGHRS, CDR2 YFSETQ. Trimming cost V 4 bases and J 6 bases, with 14 bases left between them. The CDR3 is 14 residues long.

The genes are TRBV5-1 and TRBJ2-7, with 8 positions matching TRBD1. Germline V CDR1 and CDR2: SGHRS, YFSETQ. The V gene end was trimmed by 5 bases and the J gene end by 5 bases; junction bases not matched to a gene: 12. This CDR3 comprises 15 residues. The CDR3: CASSPGQGGYNEQYF. As DNA, the CDR3 is TGCGCCAGCAGTCCCGGACAGGGTGGGTATAACGAGCAGTACTTC.

This clone was seen more than once but under ten times. V usage is TRBV25-1 and J usage is TRBJ1-1, with a tentative D call TRBD1 (5 bases). CDR1 and CDR2 (germline): MGHDK, SYGVNS. Deletions cut 5 bases from V and 8 bases from J, with 15 bases between. This CDR3 spans 13 amino acids. The CDR3 sequence: CASSSTGYSEAFF. For the CDR3, the DNA is TGTGCCAGCAGTTCCACAGGTTATAGCGAAGCTTTCTTT.

The chain links TRBV27 to TRBJ2-3; a weak D match, TRBD2 (6 bases). The CDR3 covers 19 residues. Germline V gene sequence: CDR1 MNHEY, CDR2 SMNVEV (reference sequence). V lost 0 bases, J lost 1 base, and 20 bases lay in between. DNA of the CDR3: TGTGCCAGCAGTTTATCTCGTCGGACTACCGGGAGAGGCACAGATACGCAGTATTTT. It yields the protein CASSLSRRTTGRGTDTQYF.

This clone was detected a few times. This chain uses TRBV5-1 with TRBJ1-3; TRBD1 matches 7 bases. The CDR3 is 16 residues long. The V segment lost 4 bases and the J segment 1 base; nucleotides outside the gene matches: 8. The germline CDR1 and CDR2 sequences are SGHRS and YFSETQ. CDR3 loop: CASSPIQGPSGNTIYF. The CDR3 nucleotides read TGCGCCAGCAGCCCTATACAGGGGCCATCTGGAAACACCATATATTTT.

This clone was counted between two and nine times. V and J are TRBV5-1 and TRBJ2-3, with 7 positions matching TRBD1. The CDR3 extends over 15 amino acids. V dropped 4 bases and J dropped 3; count of bases not matched to a gene: 8. CDR1 and CDR2 (germline): SGHRS, YFSETQ. The CDR3 protein is CASSREGQPTDTQYF. DNA for the CDR3: TGCGCCAGCAGCCGCGAGGGACAGCCGACAGATACGCAGTATTTT.

The chain joins TRBV5-1 to TRBJ2-6, with D perhaps TRBD1 (5 bases). The CDR3 sequence is 16 residues long. From germline, CDR1 is SGHRS and CDR2 YFSETQ. Trimming removed 4 bases at V and 0 bases at J, with 11 bases between. The CDR3 bases are TGCGCCAGCAGCGTCAGGGTCCTCTCTGGGGCCAACGTCCTGACTTTC. Its protein is CASSVRVLSGANVLTF.

This clone was picked up a small number of times. The CDR3 here is CASSLAPGQGGTQYF. The CDR3 bases are TGTGCCAGCAGCTTAGCCCCTGGACAGGGAGGGACGCAGTATTTT. V is TRBV7-2 and J is TRBJ2-3, with D perhaps matching TRBD1 (8 bases). Per germline, CDR1 SGHTA and CDR2 FQGNSA. This CDR3 contains 15 residues. V lost 0 bases to trimming and J lost 9 bases, with 16 bases between them.

The V and J genes are TRBV4-3 and TRBJ2-7; TRBD1 matches at 7 bases. The CDR3 has 15 amino acids. Germline V gene sequence: CDR1 LGHNA, CDR2 YSLEER. After removal of 1 base from V and 1 base from J, the junction contained 4 bases not matched to a gene. In DNA form, the CDR3 reads TGCGCCAGCAGCCAAGTAAGGGGACAGTCCTACGAGCAGTACTTC. Protein product: CASSQVRGQSYEQYF.

V and J are TRBV7-2 and TRBJ1-5; D not resolved. V lost 6 bases to trimming and J lost 6 bases, with 24 bases between them. The CDR3 consists of 17 residues. In germline, CDR1 is SGHTA, CDR2 FQGNSA. CDR3 amino acids: CASSLAPSGIGPQPQHF. In DNA, the CDR3 is TGTGCCAGCAGTCTCGCCCCCTCGGGGATCGGCCCTCAGCCCCAGCATTTT.

The chain uses TRBV6-1 and TRBJ2-7; 10 bases fit TRBD1. J lost 5 bases, V lost 6 bases, and 4 bases had no gene match. The CDR3 runs to 13 residues. Germline CDR1 and CDR2: MNHNS and SASEGT. The CDR3 loop reads CASRRQGADEQYF. The CDR3 DNA follows: TGTGCCAGCAGAAGACAGGGGGCCGACGAGCAGTACTTC.

V usage is TRBV6-5 and J usage is TRBJ1-5; maybe TRBD1 (5 bases). Looked up from germline, CDR1 is MNHEY and CDR2 is SVGAGI. This CDR3 comprises 14 residues. With 5 bases removed from V and 1 base from J, the gap between germline ends came to 9 bases. The CDR3 loop is CASSRRGSNQPQHF. The DNA for the CDR3 is TGTGCCAGCAGTCGACGGGGGAGCAATCAGCCCCAGCATTTT.

This clone was counted only a few times. The sample carries other DNA sequences with the same CDR3. V is TRBV9 and J is TRBJ2-3, with D maybe TRBD2 (6 bases). CDR3 length: 15 residues. Germline CDR1 is SGDLS and CDR2 is YYNGEE. Trimming pared 1 base from V and 1 base from J, leaving 10 bases between. As DNA, the CDR3 is TGTGCCAGCAGCGTATTGGGGGAGGGCACAGATACGCAGTATTTT. Protein sequence: CASSVLGEGTDTQYF.

This rearrangement joins TRBV9 to TRBJ2-3; D remains unclear. The CDR3 loop spans 15 amino acids. V was clipped by 0 bases and J by 2 bases, with 10 bases between them. Germline loops: CDR1 SGDLS, CDR2 YYNGEE. CDR3 bases: TGTGCCAGCAGCGTAGGCCTGGTAGACACAGATACGCAGTATTTT. Translation gives CASSVGLVDTDTQYF.

This clone was counted only a few times. The CDR3 reads CASRRQDLNTEAFF. In DNA form, the CDR3 reads TGTGCCAGCAGAAGACAGGACCTGAACACTGAAGCTTTCTTT. The V gene is TRBV5-4, the J gene TRBJ1-1; perhaps TRBD1 as D (6 bases). The CDR3 covers 14 residues. The V gene's germline CDR1 is SGHNT and CDR2 YYREEE (reference sequence). V lost 5 bases and J 0 bases, leaving 11 bases between the germline ends.

This clone has a handful of counts. The chain recombines TRBV7-7 with TRBJ2-5, with D unclear. V was shortened by 0 bases and J by 2 bases, with 4 bases between the two germline ends. CDR3 length: 13 residues. Per germline, CDR1 SSHAT and CDR2 FNYEAQ (reference sequence). CDR3 loop: CASSLAQQETQYF. The CDR3 bases are TGTGCCAGCAGCTTAGCACAGCAAGAGACCCAGTACTTC.

The V gene is TRBV10-1, the J gene TRBJ2-3, with 13 nucleotides matching TRBD2. Germline-derived CDR1 and CDR2 are WNHNN and SYGVQD (reference sequence). V lost 6 bases and J lost 7; bases outside the gene matches: 7. The CDR3 runs to 15 residues. The CDR3 loop reads CASSAGTSGVHTQYF. The CDR3 nucleotides read TGCGCCAGCAGCGCCGGGACTAGCGGGGTACATACGCAGTATTTT.

This clone was picked up a small number of times. The chain couples TRBV4-2 to TRBJ2-2; D possibly corresponds to TRBD2 (5 bases). Germline-derived CDR1 and CDR2 are LGHNA and YNFKEQ. V was clipped by 0 bases and J by 4 bases, with 9 bases between them. CDR3 length: 15 amino acids. This CDR3 reads CASSQENRGTGELFF. CDR3 bases: TGTGCCAGCAGCCAAGAAAATCGGGGCACCGGGGAGCTGTTTTTT.

Only a few counts were recorded for this clone. CDR3 in amino acids: CASSVDRADTGELFF. The CDR3 DNA reads as TGTGCCAGCAGCGTAGACAGGGCTGACACCGGGGAGCTGTTTTTT. The J gene is TRBJ2-2, the V gene TRBV9; D is perhaps TRBD1 (6 bases). V shed 0 bases and J shed 3 bases, with 9 bases lying between them. Looked up from germline, CDR1 is SGDLS and CDR2 is YYNGEE. The CDR3 loop spans 15 amino acids.

The gene calls are TRBV5-4 and TRBJ1-2; D not resolved. The CDR3 is made up of 13 amino acids. Germline CDR1 is SGHNT and CDR2 is YYREEE (reference sequence). V was shortened by 0 bases and J by 14 bases, with 17 bases between the two germline ends. The CDR3 coding sequence is TGTGCCAGCAGCTTGGAGTTGATTATGGCTATGACCTTC. Encoded protein: CASSLELIMAMTF.

This chain uses TRBV9 with TRBJ2-5; D remains unclear. Germline values: CDR1 SGDLS, CDR2 YYNGEE. The CDR3 contains 15 residues. The ends were cut back, 5 bases at V and 2 bases at J, with 16 bases in the middle. The chain's CDR3 is CASSPRLGDQETQYF. The CDR3 DNA follows: TGTGCCAGCAGTCCCCGGCTAGGAGATCAAGAGACCCAGTACTTC.

This clone came up a few times. The chain employs TRBV11-2 and TRBJ2-1, with D uncertain. CDR1 is SGHAT and CDR2 is FQNNGV in the germline V gene. V shed 1 base and J shed 4 bases, with 11 bases lying between them. This CDR3 has 15 residues. The CDR3 loop reads CASSLGATKYNEQFF. The CDR3 DNA is TGTGCCAGCAGCTTAGGGGCGACGAAGTACAATGAGCAGTTCTTC. Full variable domain (rest looked up from reference TRBV11-2 and TRBJ2-1): EAGVAQSPRYKIIEKRQSVAFWCNPISGHATLYWYQQILGQGPKLLIQFQNNGVVDDSQLPKDRFSAERLKGVDSTLKIQPAKLEDSAVYLCASSLGATKYNEQFFGPGTRLTVL.

The chain has TRBV7-6 and TRBJ1-4; tentatively, D is TRBD1 (6 bases). CDR3 length: 15 amino acids. V lost 0 bases to trimming and J lost 13 bases, with 18 bases between them. Germline V lookup: CDR1 SGHVS, CDR2 FNYEAQ. CDR3 sequence: CASSLATDGGGRLFF. The CDR3 DNA sequence: TGTGCCAGCAGCTTAGCCACCGACGGGGGGGGCAGACTGTTTTTT.

Here the CDR3 DNA reads TGTGCCAGCAGCTTTGGGGGGGCCGAAGCTAACTATGGCTACACCTTC. Translated: CASSFGGAEANYGYTF. This chain joins TRBV7-2 and TRBJ1-2, with D maybe TRBD1 (6 bases). Germline loops: CDR1 SGHTA, CDR2 FQGNSA. The length of the CDR3 is 16 residues. Trimming left V 3 bases short and J 0 bases short, with 14 bases between.

To note about this clone: This specimen includes other DNA sequences encoding the same CDR3. This sequence joins TRBV10-3 and TRBJ1-5; D gene uncertain. The CDR3 sequence is 13 residues long. The V end was cut by 3 bases, the J end by 1 base, with 4 bases between. CDR1 is ENHRY, CDR2 SYGVKD, per germline. In DNA, the CDR3 is TGTGCCATCAGTGAAGGGAGCAATCAGCCCCAGCATTTT. Protein sequence: CAISEGSNQPQHF.

This chain connects TRBV7-8 to TRBJ2-7; D not certain. Per the germline V gene, CDR1 is SGHVS and CDR2 is FQNEAQ. Trimming left V 1 base short and J 0 bases short, with 7 bases between. The CDR3 sequence is 14 residues long. In DNA form, the CDR3 reads TGTGCCAGCAGCTTAGGTGTCAGCTCCTACGAGCAGTACTTC. Translation gives CASSLGVSSYEQYF.

This clone was detected only a few times. The rearrangement uses TRBV4-3 and TRBJ1-6; D is possibly TRBD1 (6 bases). Germline-derived CDR1 and CDR2 are LGHNA and YSLEER. Trimming shortened V by 4 bases and J by 9 bases, and 13 bases separated the two germline ends. This CDR3 is 14 amino acids long. The CDR3 DNA sequence: TGCGCCAGCAGCCCGGGGGGCGCCGGTTCACCCCTCCACTTT. It specifies CASSPGGAGSPLHF.